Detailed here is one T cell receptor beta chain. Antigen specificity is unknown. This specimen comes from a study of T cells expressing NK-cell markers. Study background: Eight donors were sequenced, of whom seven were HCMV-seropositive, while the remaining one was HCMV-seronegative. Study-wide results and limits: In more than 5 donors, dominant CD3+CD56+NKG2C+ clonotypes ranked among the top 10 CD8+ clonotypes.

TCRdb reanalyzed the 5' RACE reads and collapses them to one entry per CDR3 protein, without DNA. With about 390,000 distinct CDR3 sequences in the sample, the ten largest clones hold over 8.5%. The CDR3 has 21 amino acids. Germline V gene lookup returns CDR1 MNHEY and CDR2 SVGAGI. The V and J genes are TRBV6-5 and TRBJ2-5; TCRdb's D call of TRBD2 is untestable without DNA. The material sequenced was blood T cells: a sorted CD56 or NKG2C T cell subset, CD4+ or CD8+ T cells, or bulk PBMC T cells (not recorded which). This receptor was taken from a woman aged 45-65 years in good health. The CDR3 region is CASSYRWSGTSGFLNEETQYF.